These 25 T cell receptor beta chains were all obtained from the same sample, sequenced in a study of T cells expressing NK-cell markers. No DNA is given; TCRdb re-called the 5' RACE reads and lists each CDR3 protein once. The specimen's table records about 430,000 distinct CDR3 sequences. Material: blood T cells: a sorted CD56 or NKG2C T cell subset, CD4+ or CD8+ T cells, or bulk PBMC T cells (not recorded which). Receptors originate from a woman between 50 and 59 years old in good health.

The chain uses TRBV20-1 and TRBJ2-7; TCRdb reports TRBD2, a call that lacks DNA to check it against. The germline V gene has CDR1 DFQATT and CDR2 SNEGSKA (reference sequence). The CDR3 has 15 residues. The CDR3 spells CSAISGSGLTYEQYF.

The rearrangement joins TRBV20-1 to TRBJ2-7; there is no DNA to check the TCRdb D call of TRBD1. The CDR3 consists of 14 residues. Germline CDR1 is DFQATT and CDR2 is SNEGSKA (reference sequence). CDR3 loop: CSAREISRGYEQYF.

The chain combines TRBV7-2 with TRBJ2-7; TCRdb calls TRBD1, which cannot be checked without DNA. CDR3 size: 13 residues. Per the germline V gene, CDR1 is SGHTA and CDR2 is FQGNSA. This CDR3 reads CASSPGSRGEQYF. Using reference TRBV7-2 and TRBJ2-7 for the parts outside the CDR3, the full variable domain is GAGVSQSPSNKVTEKGKDVELRCDPISGHTALYWYRQSLGQGLEFLIYFQGNSAPDKSGLPSDRFSAERTGGSVSTLTIQRTQQEDSAVYLCASSPGSRGEQYFGPGTRLTVT.

This sequence joins TRBV20-1 and TRBJ2-5; TCRdb's D gene call, TRBD1, goes unchecked for lack of DNA. The CDR3 is 16 amino acids. Germline V gene sequence: CDR1 DFQATT, CDR2 SNEGSKA (reference sequence). CDR3 protein: CSARPAQQGLQETQYF.

V is TRBV5-5 and J is TRBJ2-3; the D gene TCRdb calls, TRBD1, cannot be checked with no DNA. This CDR3 contains 16 residues. Germline V gene sequence: CDR1 SGHKS, CDR2 YYEKEE (reference sequence). The CDR3 region is CASSLNRGGPVDTQYF.

V usage is TRBV28 and J usage is TRBJ2-3; TCRdb returns TRBD1, unconfirmable since there is no DNA. The CDR3 is made up of 15 amino acids. Germline values: CDR1 MDHEN, CDR2 SYDVKM. CDR3 amino acids: CASRGGSSSTDTQYF. Together with reference TRBV28 and TRBJ2-3, the CDR3 gives the full variable domain: DVKVTQSSRYLVKRTGEKVFLECVQDMDHENMFWYRQDPGLGLRLIYFSYDVKMKEKGDIPEGYSVSREKKERFSLILESASTNQTSMYLCASRGGSSSTDTQYFGPGTRLTVL.

The chain combines TRBV20-1 with TRBJ2-2; TCRdb designates TRBD2, a call that cannot be tested without DNA. The length of the CDR3 is 18 residues. Per germline, CDR1 DFQATT and CDR2 SNEGSKA (reference sequence). The CDR3: CSARGTSGVQGYTGELFF.

J is TRBJ2-5 and V is TRBV5-6. CDR1 is SGHDT and CDR2 is YYEEEE in the germline V gene. This CDR3 has 14 amino acids. The CDR3 sequence: CASSLVQGVETQYF.

V usage is TRBV3-1 and J usage is TRBJ2-1; the TRBD2 assignment by TCRdb is unverifiable without DNA. Germline CDR1 reads LGHDT; CDR2 reads YNNKEL (reference sequence). This CDR3 has 16 amino acids. CDR3 loop: CASSQEAGFPYNEQFF.

The chain links TRBV18 to TRBJ1-2; without DNA, the TCRdb call of TRBD1 cannot be checked. The CDR3 is 16 residues long. Looked up from germline, CDR1 is KGHSH and CDR2 is LQKENI. The CDR3 loop is CASSPRRTGENYGYTF.

The chain employs TRBV2 and TRBJ2-5; without DNA, the TCRdb call of TRBD1 cannot be checked. Per germline, CDR1 SNHLY and CDR2 FYNNEI. This CDR3 has 13 amino acids. The CDR3 spells CASGADRDETQYF.

The gene calls are TRBV23-1 and TRBJ2-7; TCRdb reports TRBD2, a call that lacks DNA to check it against. TRBV23-1 is marked as an open reading frame, function uncertain. This CDR3 has 17 amino acids. The CDR3 sequence is CASSPTEELALLYEQYF.

The V call is TRBV12-3 or TRBV12-4, the J call TRBJ1-3. The CDR3 is 14 residues long. The CDR3 is CASSLRRGGNTIYF.

The chain combines TRBV25-1 with TRBJ1-4; TCRdb gives TRBD1 as the D gene, but with no DNA this cannot be confirmed. Per the germline V gene, CDR1 is MGHDK and CDR2 is SYGVNS. The CDR3 is 13 amino acids. The CDR3 protein is CASRGTPLEKLFF.

This chain joins TRBV5-1 and TRBJ1-1; TCRdb indicates TRBD1, and absent DNA this call remains unverified. Germline V lookup: CDR1 SGHRS, CDR2 YFSETQ. The CDR3 is 16 amino acids. The CDR3 spells CASSQGWTAMNTEAFF.

The chain carries TRBV5-1 and TRBJ2-1; TCRdb picks TRBD2, but there is no DNA to check that call. From germline, CDR1 is SGHRS and CDR2 YFSETQ. The CDR3 length is 14 residues. The CDR3 reads CASRSTSGYNEQFF. The whole variable domain, remainder taken from reference TRBV5-1 and TRBJ2-1, is KAGVTQTPRYLIKTRGQQVTLSCSPISGHRSVSWYQQTPGQGLQFLFEYFSETQRNKGNFPGRFSGRQFSNSRSEMNVSTLELGDSALYLCASRSTSGYNEQFFGPGTRLTVL.

The chain carries TRBV7-3 and TRBJ2-5. Germline V gene sequence: CDR1 SGHTA, CDR2 FQGTGA. The CDR3 has 13 amino acids. CDR3 sequence: CASSLRTQETQYF.

The chain is built from TRBV3-1 and TRBJ2-3; TCRdb indicates TRBD1, and absent DNA this call remains unverified. Germline V CDR1 and CDR2: LGHDT, YNNKEL (reference sequence). This CDR3 is built from 15 residues. Here the CDR3 reads CASSPIPGGMGTQYF.

This rearrangement joins TRBV12-3 or TRBV12-4 to TRBJ2-3; the TCRdb D gene call, TRBD1, has no DNA to confirm it. The length of the CDR3 is 17 residues. CDR3 region: CASRRSRRGGPTDTQYF.

This rearrangement joins TRBV11-2 to TRBJ2-5; TCRdb lists TRBD1, though no DNA is available to test this call. Germline CDR1 reads SGHAT; CDR2 reads FQNNGV. The CDR3 sequence is 12 residues long. The CDR3 reads CASSPGGKDQYF.

The chain recombines TRBV6-1 with TRBJ2-3; with no DNA, the TCRdb D assignment of TRBD1 cannot be verified. Germline CDR1 is MNHNS and CDR2 is SASEGT. The CDR3 has 17 residues. CDR3 amino acids: CASSGLGQGLNRDTQYF.

The rearrangement uses TRBV7-9 and TRBJ2-3; TCRdb's D call, TRBD1, is unchecked because there is no DNA. Germline lookup yields CDR1 SEHNR and CDR2 FQNEAQ (reference sequence). The CDR3 contains 16 residues. The CDR3 protein is CASSSIRGPSTDTQYF. The full variable domain, rest sourced from reference TRBV7-9 and TRBJ2-3, is DTGVSQNPRHKITKRGQNVTFRCDPISEHNRLYWYRQTLGQGPEFLTYFQNEAQLEKSRLLSDRFSAERPKGSFSTLEIQRTEQGDSAMYLCASSSIRGPSTDTQYFGPGTRLTVL.

The gene calls are TRBV20-1 and TRBJ1-1. The CDR3 runs 14 residues. Germline CDR1 is DFQATT and CDR2 is SNEGSKA (reference sequence). CDR3 region: CSAPKASQNTEAFF.

This chain connects TRBV20-1 to TRBJ2-1. Per the germline V gene, CDR1 is DFQATT and CDR2 is SNEGSKA (reference sequence). This CDR3 region has 14 residues. CDR3: CSARDRRSFDEQFF.

The V and J genes are TRBV5-1 and TRBJ2-2; TCRdb gives TRBD2 as the D gene, but with no DNA this cannot be confirmed. The CDR3 loop spans 14 amino acids. In germline, CDR1 is SGHRS, CDR2 YFSETQ. CDR3 amino acids: CASTGLASTGELFF.